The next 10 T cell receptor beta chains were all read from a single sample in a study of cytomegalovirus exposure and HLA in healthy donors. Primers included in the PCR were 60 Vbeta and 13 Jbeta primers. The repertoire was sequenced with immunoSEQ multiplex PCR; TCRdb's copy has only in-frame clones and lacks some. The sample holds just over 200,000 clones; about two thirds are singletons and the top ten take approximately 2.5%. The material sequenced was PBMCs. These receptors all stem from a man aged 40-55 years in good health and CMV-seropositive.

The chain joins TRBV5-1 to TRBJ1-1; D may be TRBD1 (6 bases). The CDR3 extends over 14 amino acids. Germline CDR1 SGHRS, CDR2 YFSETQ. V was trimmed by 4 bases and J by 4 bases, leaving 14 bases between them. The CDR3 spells CASSLQGGGTEAFF. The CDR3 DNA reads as TGCGCCAGCAGCCTACAGGGCGGGGGCACTGAAGCTTTCTTT.

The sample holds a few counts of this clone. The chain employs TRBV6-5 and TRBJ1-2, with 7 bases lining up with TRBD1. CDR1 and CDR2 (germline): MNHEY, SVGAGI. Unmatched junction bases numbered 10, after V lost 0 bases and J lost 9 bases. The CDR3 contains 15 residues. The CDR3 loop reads CASSYSGQGDLRYTF. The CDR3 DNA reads TGTGCCAGCAGTTACTCGGGGCAGGGGGACCTTCGCTACACCTTC.

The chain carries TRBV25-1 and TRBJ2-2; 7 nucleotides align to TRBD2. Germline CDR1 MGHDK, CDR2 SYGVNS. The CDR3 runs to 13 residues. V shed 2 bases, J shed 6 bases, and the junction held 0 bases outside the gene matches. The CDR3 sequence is CASSEGGAGELFF. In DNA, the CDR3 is TGTGCCAGCAGTGAAGGGGGGGCCGGGGAGCTGTTTTTT. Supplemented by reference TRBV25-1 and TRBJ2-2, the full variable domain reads EADIYQTPRYLVIGTGKKITLECSQTMGHDKMYWYQQDPGMELHLIHYSYGVNSTEKGDLSSESTVSRIRTEHFPLTLESARPSHTSQYLCASSEGGAGELFFGEGSRLTVL.

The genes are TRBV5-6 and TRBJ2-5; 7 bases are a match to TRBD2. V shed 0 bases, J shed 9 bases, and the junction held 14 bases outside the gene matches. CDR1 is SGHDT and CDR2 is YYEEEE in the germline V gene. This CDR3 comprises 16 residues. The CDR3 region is CASSLGDRTRAGAQYF. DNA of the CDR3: TGTGCCAGCAGCTTGGGGGACCGGACCCGGGCGGGGGCCCAGTACTTC.

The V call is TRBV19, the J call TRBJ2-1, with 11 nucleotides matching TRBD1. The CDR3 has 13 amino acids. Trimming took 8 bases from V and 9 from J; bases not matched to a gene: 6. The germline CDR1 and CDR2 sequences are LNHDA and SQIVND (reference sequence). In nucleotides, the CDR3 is TGTGCCAGTGGACAGGGGGCTTCAGCTGAGCAGTTCTTC. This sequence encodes CASGQGASAEQFF.

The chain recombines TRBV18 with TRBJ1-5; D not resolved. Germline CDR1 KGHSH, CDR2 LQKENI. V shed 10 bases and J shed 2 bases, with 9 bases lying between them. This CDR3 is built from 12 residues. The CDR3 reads CATSPGNQPQHF. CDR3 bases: TGTGCCACCTCGCCGGGCAATCAGCCCCAGCATTTT.

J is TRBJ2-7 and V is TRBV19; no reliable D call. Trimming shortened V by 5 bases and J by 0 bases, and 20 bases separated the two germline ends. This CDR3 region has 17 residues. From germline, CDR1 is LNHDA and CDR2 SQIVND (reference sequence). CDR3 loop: CASSPPRGSLSSYEQYF. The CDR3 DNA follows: TGTGCCAGTAGTCCCCCTAGAGGCTCCTTGAGCTCCTACGAGCAGTACTTC.

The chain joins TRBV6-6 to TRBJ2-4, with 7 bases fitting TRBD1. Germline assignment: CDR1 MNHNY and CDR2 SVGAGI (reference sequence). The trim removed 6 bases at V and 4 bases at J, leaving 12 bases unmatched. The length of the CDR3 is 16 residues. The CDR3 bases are TGTGCCAGCAGCGACAGGGCTCTCAGCTTGAAAAACATTCAGTACTTC. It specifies CASSDRALSLKNIQYF.

The CDR3 is CASSKDSYQPQHF. In DNA, the CDR3 is TGTGCCAGTAGTAAAGACAGTTATCAGCCCCAGCATTTT. The rearrangement links TRBV19 to TRBJ1-5; tentatively, D is TRBD1 (5 bases). V lost 4 bases, J lost 5 bases, and 9 bases lay in between. Germline lookup yields CDR1 LNHDA and CDR2 SQIVND (reference sequence). CDR3 length: 13 amino acids.

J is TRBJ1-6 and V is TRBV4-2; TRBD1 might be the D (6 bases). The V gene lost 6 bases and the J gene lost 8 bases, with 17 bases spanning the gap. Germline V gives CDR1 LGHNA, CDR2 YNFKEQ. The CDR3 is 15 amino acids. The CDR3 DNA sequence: TGTGCCAGCAGTTTTGGGGGCGATCGGGATTCACCCCTCCACTTT. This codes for CASSFGGDRDSPLHF.